The rows below give T cell receptor beta chains drawn from one sample of a study of CD8+CD57+ T cells in acquired aplastic anemia. TCRdb reprocessed the reads via MiXCR and lists one record per CDR3 protein. The sample has under 250,000 distinct CDR3 sequences; around three fifths are singletons. Sequenced material: sorted CD4+, CD8+, or CD8+CD57+ T cells (not recorded which) from PBMCs. The receptor source for this set is a human donor with aplastic anemia. Each CDR3 is given with its conserved first and last residue. A D gene is named only where the DNA matches it firmly. The listing skips clone size in some rows; elsewhere it reads once, few, many or a size class.

TRBD2 | TRBJ2-1 | - | TRBV2 | TGTGCCACCCTCATGGCTAGCGGACACAATGAGCAGTTCTTC | CATLMASGHNEQFF
TRBD2 | TRBJ2-1 | few | TRBV7-7 | TGTGCTAGCAGCTTATCTAGCGGGGGGGCCTTTGAGCAGTTCTTC | CASSLSSGGAFEQFF
- | TRBJ1-2 | - | TRBV20-1 | TGCAGTGCTAGCGAATCGGCAGGGGAGCTTTATGGCTACACCTTC | CSASESAGELYGYTF
TRBD2 | TRBJ2-1 | few | TRBV10-3 | TGTGCCATCAGGGGCGGGGGGACATACAATGAGCAGTTCTTC | CAIRGGGTYNEQFF
TRBD1 | TRBJ2-7 | - | TRBV2 | TGTGCCAGCGGATTGACAGGGGGTACTCCCTACGAGCAGTACTTC | CASGLTGGTPYEQYF
- | TRBJ1-3 | many | TRBV7-6 | TGTGCCAGCAGTTATACAGGTTCAGGAAACACCATATATTTT | CASSYTGSGNTIYF
TRBD2 | TRBJ2-3 | - | TRBV5-1 | TGCGCCAGCAGCTTAGCTGCCTTAGCGGGAGAGCGAGATACACAGTATTTT | CASSLAALAGERDTQYF
TRBD2 | TRBJ2-5 | once | TRBV10-2 | TGCGCCAGCAATAATGGACTAGGAGAGACCCAGTACTTC | CASNNGLGETQYF
- | TRBJ1-1 | - | TRBV9 | TGTGCCAGCAGCGAGATGGACAGGAACACTGAAGCTTTCTTT | CASSEMDRNTEAFF
- | TRBJ2-2 | - | TRBV19 | TGTGCCAGTAGCCGGACCTTCACCGGGGAGCTGTTTTTT | CASSRTFTGELFF
TRBD2 | TRBJ2-1 | - | TRBV9 | TGTGCCAGCAGCCCAACGGGAGGGGCGGGGGTCTACAATGAGCAGTTCTTC | CASSPTGGAGVYNEQFF
- | TRBJ2-5 | few | TRBV19 | TGTGCCAGTAGTATAGGTGTAGGCCTTGGGCGAGAGACCCAGTACTTC | CASSIGVGLGRETQYF
- | TRBJ1-1 | - | TRBV20-1 | TGCAGTGCTAGAGACGTCGGGGGCACTGAAGCTTTCTTT | CSARDVGGTEAFF
- | TRBJ1-2 | - | TRBV24-1 | TGTGCCACCAGTGATAGGGACTCCAAAGTGGGGGCCTATGGCTACACCTTC | CATSDRDSKVGAYGYTF
- | TRBJ2-6 | - | TRBV15 | TGTGCCACCAGCAGAGAGCCAGCTACATCTGGGGCCAACGTCCTGACTTTC | CATSREPATSGANVLTF
TRBD1 | TRBJ1-1 | many | TRBV20-1 | TGCAGTGCCCTGACAGGGACGAACACTGAAGCTTTCTTT | CSALTGTNTEAFF
- | TRBJ1-6 | - | TRBV6-1 | TGTGCCAGCAGTGACGTCAACGAGAATTCACCCCTCCACTTT | CASSDVNENSPLHF
- | TRBJ2-2 | - | TRBV7-3 | TGTGCCAGCAGCTCGACCGGGACGAACACCGGGGAGCTGTTTTTT | CASSSTGTNTGELFF
TRBD1 | TRBJ2-1 | many | TRBV24-1 | TGTGCCACCAGTGCCCAGACAGGGGCCTACAATGAGCAGTTCTTC | CATSAQTGAYNEQFF
- | TRBJ2-5 | - | TRBV6-5 | TGTGCCAGCACCGGGGAGACCCAGTACTTC | CASTGETQYF
- | TRBJ2-7 | many | TRBV6-5 | TGTGCCAGCAGTACGGATGGGGGTCACTACGAGCAGTACTTC | CASSTDGGHYEQYF
TRBD1 | TRBJ1-2 | - | TRBV7-9 | TGTGCCAGCAGCCCGAGGGGGGACAGGGGGATATTGGACTATGGCTACACCTTC | CASSPRGDRGILDYGYTF
- | TRBJ1-2 | - | TRBV7-2 | TGTGCCAGCAGCAATGGACGCCTGGGTAATGGCTACACCTTC | CASSNGRLGNGYTF
- | TRBJ1-6 | once | TRBV13 | TGTGCCAGCAGCTTAGGCCCGGGACATCCCCACTTT | CASSLGPGHPHF
- | TRBJ2-1 | - | TRBV7-8 | TGTGCCAGCAGCTATCGGTATAATGAGCAGTTCTTC | CASSYRYNEQFF
- | TRBJ2-1 | - | TRBV7-9 | TGTGCCAGCAGCTTAGCGAAGGAGGGTACCTTAGCCTACAATGAGCAGTTCTTC | CASSLAKEGTLAYNEQFF
- | TRBJ1-6 | once | TRBV13 | TGTGCCAGCAGGGTTCCGGTCGATGGAAATTCACCCCTCCACTTT | CASRVPVDGNSPLHF
- | TRBJ2-2 | - | TRBV7-9 | TGTGCCAGCAGCCTGAGGACGGCTCTTGAGGGGCTGTTTTTT | CASSLRTALEGLFF
- | TRBJ1-2 | few | TRBV2 | TGTGCCAGCAGTGCCGGACAGAAGTATGGCTACACCTTC | CASSAGQKYGYTF
TRBD2 | TRBJ2-7 | few | TRBV7-9 | TGTGCCAGCAGCTCCGGGACTAGCGGGAGCGAGCAGTACTTC | CASSSGTSGSEQYF
- | TRBJ2-7 | - | TRBV20-1 | TGCAGTGCTAGGGGTGGGTCGGAATGGGCCAAGTACTTC | CSARGGSEWAKYF
- | TRBJ2-7 | - | TRBV7-9 | TGTGCCAGCAGCCATCGGGTGGTCTACGAGCAGTACTTC | CASSHRVVYEQYF
- | TRBJ1-1 | - | TRBV20-1 | TGCAGTGCTAGTTGGGTGGTCGACACTGAAGCTTTCTTT | CSASWVVDTEAFF
- | TRBJ2-1 | - | TRBV7-9 | TGTGCCAGCAGTCTACCCTGGGGGAATGAGCAGTTCTTC | CASSLPWGNEQFF
- | TRBJ1-1 | - | TRBV7-8 | TGTGCCAGCAGGGGCGGGGGCTACTACACTGAAGCTTTCTTT | CASRGGGYYTEAFF
TRBD1 | TRBJ1-1 | - | TRBV28 | TGTGCCAGCATCCTGACAGGGGGCACTGAAGCTTTCTTT | CASILTGGTEAFF
- | TRBJ1-3 | - | TRBV7-8 | TGTGCCAGCAGCCTAACAGGGAGCTCTGGAAACACCATATATTTT | CASSLTGSSGNTIYF
- | TRBJ2-7 | - | TRBV24-1 | TGTGACACTAGTGATCCGATGACAGCTTCCTACGAGCAGTACTTC | CDTSDPMTASYEQYF
- | TRBJ1-6 | few | TRBV12-3/TRBV12-4 | TGTGCCAGCAGTTATTTAATTCACTTT | CASSYLIHF
- | TRBJ1-3 | few | TRBV20-1 | TGCAGTGCTAGCCTCACTAGGTACGGAAACACCATATATTTT | CSASLTRYGNTIYF
- | TRBJ1-1 | - | TRBV20-1 | TGCAGTGCTGCCAGGGTGGGCACTGAAGCTTTCTTT | CSAARVGTEAFF
- | TRBJ1-1 | - | TRBV20-1 | TGCAGCGCGGAAGGGAACACTGAAGCCTTCTTT | CSAEGNTEAFF
TRBD2 | TRBJ2-3 | few | TRBV7-3 | TGTGCCAGCAGCCACACGACTAGCGGGGGAACAGATACGCAGTATTTT | CASSHTTSGGTDTQYF
- | TRBJ2-1 | - | TRBV12-3/TRBV12-4 | TGTGCCAGCAGTCGACCACAGGTTAACAATGAGCAGTTCTTC | CASSRPQVNNEQFF
- | TRBJ2-3 | - | TRBV7-9 | TGTGCCAGCAGCCTGGGTGGGCTAGGGGAGCCAGATACGCAGTATTTT | CASSLGGLGEPDTQYF
- | TRBJ1-5 | - | TRBV2 | TGTGCCAGCAGTGAATCCGCGTACTTTGGTCAGCCCCAGCATTTT | CASSESAYFGQPQHF
TRBD1 | TRBJ1-3 | few | TRBV5-1 | TGCGCCAGCAGCCCACAGGGGTTGATGAACACCATATATTTT | CASSPQGLMNTIYF
- | TRBJ1-1 | - | TRBV15 | TGTGCCACCAGCAGGACAGGAACTGAAGCTTTCTTT | CATSRTGTEAFF
- | TRBJ2-1 | - | TRBV24-1 | TGTGCCACCAGTGACCCCTGGGGGGTGCAGTTCTTC | CATSDPWGVQFF
- | TRBJ2-7 | - | TRBV13 | TGTGCCAGCAGCTTAGTTGGCAGGACCTACGAGCAGTACTTC | CASSLVGRTYEQYF
TRBD1 | TRBJ2-1 | many | TRBV15 | TGTGCCACCAGCAGCCAACAACAGGGGTATGAGCAGTTCTTC | CATSSQQQGYEQFF
- | TRBJ2-3 | - | TRBV7-9 | TGTGCCAGCAGTCTGGGCTATAGCACAGATACGCAGTATTTT | CASSLGYSTDTQYF
- | TRBJ2-3 | - | TRBV29-1 | TGCAGCGTTGTAGAAACAGGGCCAGATACGCAGTATTTT | CSVVETGPDTQYF